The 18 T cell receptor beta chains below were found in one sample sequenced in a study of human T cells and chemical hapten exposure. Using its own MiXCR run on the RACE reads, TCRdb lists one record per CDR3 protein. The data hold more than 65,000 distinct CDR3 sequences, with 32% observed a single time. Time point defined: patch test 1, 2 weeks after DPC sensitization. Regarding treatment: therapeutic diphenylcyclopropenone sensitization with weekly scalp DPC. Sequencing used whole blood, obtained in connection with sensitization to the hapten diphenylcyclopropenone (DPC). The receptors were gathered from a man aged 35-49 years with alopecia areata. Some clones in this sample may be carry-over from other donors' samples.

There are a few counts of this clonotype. In DNA form, the CDR3 reads TGTGCCAGCAGCTCCCCAGGGGGACTCGGAGGCTACACCTTC. Translated: CASSSPGGLGGYTF. V usage is TRBV7-9 and J usage is TRBJ1-2; TRBD1 aligns across 7 bases. CDR1 and CDR2 from the germline V gene are SEHNR and FQNEAQ (reference sequence). There are 14 residues in the CDR3. V was clipped by 4 bases and J by 8 bases; unmatched bases: 10.

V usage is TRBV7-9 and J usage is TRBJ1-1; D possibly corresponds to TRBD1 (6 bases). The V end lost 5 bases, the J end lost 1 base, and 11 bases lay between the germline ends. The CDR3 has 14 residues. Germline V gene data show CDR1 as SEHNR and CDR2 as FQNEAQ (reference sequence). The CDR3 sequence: CASSPDRQNTEAFF. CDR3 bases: TGTGCCAGCAGCCCGGACAGACAGAACACTGAAGCTTTCTTT. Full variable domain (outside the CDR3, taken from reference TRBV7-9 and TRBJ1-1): DTGVSQNPRHKITKRGQNVTFRCDPISEHNRLYWYRQTLGQGPEFLTYFQNEAQLEKSRLLSDRFSAERPKGSFSTLEIQRTEQGDSAMYLCASSPDRQNTEAFFGQGTRLTVV.

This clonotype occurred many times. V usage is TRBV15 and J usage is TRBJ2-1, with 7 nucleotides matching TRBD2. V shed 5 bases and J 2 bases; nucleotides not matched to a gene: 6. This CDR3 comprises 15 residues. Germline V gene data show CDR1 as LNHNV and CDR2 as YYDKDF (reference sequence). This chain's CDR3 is CATSFAGATYNEQFF. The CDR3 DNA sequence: TGTGCCACCAGCTTTGCGGGAGCCACCTACAATGAGCAGTTCTTC.

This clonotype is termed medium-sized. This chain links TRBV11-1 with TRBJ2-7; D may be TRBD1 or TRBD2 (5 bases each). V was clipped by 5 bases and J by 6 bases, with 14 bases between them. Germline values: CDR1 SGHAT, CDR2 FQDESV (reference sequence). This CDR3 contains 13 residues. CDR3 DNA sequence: TGTGCCAGCAGCCTATTAAAAGGGACCGAGCAGTACTTC. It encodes CASSLLKGTEQYF.

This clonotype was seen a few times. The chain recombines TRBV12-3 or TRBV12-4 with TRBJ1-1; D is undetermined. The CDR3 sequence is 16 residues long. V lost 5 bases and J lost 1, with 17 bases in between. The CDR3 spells CASSPTLGLTNTEAFF. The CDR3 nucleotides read TGTGCCAGCAGTCCCACGCTCGGACTGACGAACACTGAAGCTTTCTTT.

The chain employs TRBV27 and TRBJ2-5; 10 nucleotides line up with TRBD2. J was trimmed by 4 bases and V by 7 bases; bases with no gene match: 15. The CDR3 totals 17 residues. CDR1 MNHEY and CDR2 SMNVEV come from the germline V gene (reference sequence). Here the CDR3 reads CASNGGPTSGNLETQYF. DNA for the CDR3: TGTGCCAGCAATGGGGGCCCAACTAGCGGGAATTTAGAGACCCAGTACTTC.

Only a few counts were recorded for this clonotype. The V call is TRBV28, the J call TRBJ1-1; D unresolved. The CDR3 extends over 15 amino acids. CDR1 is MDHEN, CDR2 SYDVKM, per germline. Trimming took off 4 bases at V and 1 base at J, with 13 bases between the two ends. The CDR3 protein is CASSSPERGNTEAFF. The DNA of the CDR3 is TGTGCCAGCAGTTCCCCGGAGAGAGGGAACACTGAAGCTTTCTTT.

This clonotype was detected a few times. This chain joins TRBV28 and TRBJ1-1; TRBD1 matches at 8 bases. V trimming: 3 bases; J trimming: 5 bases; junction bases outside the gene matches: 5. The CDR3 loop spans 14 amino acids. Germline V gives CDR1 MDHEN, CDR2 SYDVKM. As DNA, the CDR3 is TGTGCCAGCAGTTTTCAGGGGGCGCCGACTGAAGCTTTCTTT. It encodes CASSFQGAPTEAFF.

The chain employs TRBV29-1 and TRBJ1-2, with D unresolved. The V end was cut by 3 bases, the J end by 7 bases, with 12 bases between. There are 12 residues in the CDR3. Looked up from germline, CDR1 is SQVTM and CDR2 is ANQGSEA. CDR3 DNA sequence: TGCAGCGTTGATGTTCTATTGGGTGGCTACACCTTC. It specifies CSVDVLLGGYTF.

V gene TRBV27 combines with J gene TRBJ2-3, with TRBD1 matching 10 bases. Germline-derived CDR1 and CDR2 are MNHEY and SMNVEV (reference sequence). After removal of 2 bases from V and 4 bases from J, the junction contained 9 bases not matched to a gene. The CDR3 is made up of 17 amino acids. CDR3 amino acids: CASSLGTGEYGSDTQYF. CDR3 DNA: TGTGCCAGCAGTTTAGGGACAGGGGAGTACGGGTCAGATACGCAGTATTTT.

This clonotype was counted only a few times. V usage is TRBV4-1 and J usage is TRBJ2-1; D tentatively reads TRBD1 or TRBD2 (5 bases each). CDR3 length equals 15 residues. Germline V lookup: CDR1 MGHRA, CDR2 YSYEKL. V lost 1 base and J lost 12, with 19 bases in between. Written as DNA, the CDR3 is TGCGCCAGCAGCCAAGTGGGGACCCACCCAAGTGGGCAGTTCTTC. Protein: CASSQVGTHPSGQFF.

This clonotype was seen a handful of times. CDR3 protein: CASSLRESSPLHF. DNA for the CDR3: TGTGCCAGCAGCTTACGCGAGTCGTCACCCCTCCACTTT. The genes are TRBV7-3 and TRBJ1-6, with unresolved D. CDR3 size: 13 residues. Germline CDR1 reads SGHTA; CDR2 reads FQGTGA. The V and J ends lost 2 bases and 10 bases respectively, with 9 bases between them.

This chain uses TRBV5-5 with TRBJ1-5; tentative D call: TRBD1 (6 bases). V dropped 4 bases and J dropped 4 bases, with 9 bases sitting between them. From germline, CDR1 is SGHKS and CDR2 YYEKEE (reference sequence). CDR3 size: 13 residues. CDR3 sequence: CASSNTGNQPQHF. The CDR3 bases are TGTGCCAGCAGCAATACAGGGAATCAGCCCCAGCATTTT.

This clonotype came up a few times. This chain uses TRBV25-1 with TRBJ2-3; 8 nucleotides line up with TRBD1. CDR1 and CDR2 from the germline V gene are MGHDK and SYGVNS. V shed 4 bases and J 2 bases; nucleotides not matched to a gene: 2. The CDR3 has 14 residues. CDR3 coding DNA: TGTGCCAGCAGTGGGACAGGGCACACAGATACGCAGTATTTT. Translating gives CASSGTGHTDTQYF.

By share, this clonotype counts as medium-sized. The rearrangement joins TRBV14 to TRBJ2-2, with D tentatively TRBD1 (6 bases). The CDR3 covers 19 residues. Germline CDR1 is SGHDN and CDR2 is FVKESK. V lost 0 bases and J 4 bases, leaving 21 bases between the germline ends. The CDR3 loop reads CASSQDMGTETGFTGELFF. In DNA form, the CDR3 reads TGTGCCAGCAGCCAAGATATGGGAACCGAGACAGGATTCACCGGGGAGCTGTTTTTT.

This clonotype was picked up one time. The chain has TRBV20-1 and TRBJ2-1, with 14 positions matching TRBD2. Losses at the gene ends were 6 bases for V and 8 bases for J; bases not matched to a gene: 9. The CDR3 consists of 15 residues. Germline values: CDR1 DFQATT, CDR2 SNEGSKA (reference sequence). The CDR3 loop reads CSAPGTSGSIYEQFF. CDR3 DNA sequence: TGCAGTGCGCCAGGGACTAGCGGGAGTATATATGAGCAGTTCTTC.

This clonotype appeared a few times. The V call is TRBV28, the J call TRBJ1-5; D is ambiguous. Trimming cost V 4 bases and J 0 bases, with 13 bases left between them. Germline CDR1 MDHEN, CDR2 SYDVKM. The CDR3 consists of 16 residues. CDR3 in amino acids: CASSSPGDYSNQPQHF. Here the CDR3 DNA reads TGTGCCAGCAGTTCTCCCGGCGATTATAGCAATCAGCCCCAGCATTTT.

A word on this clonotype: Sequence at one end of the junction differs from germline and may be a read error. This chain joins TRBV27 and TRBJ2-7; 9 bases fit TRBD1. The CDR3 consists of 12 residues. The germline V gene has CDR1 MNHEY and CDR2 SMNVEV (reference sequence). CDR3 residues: CASSPLQGALTF. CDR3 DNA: TGTGCCAGCAGTCCCCTACAGGGGGCGCTGACCTTC.